This T cell receptor (beta chain) derives from a study of cytomegalovirus exposure and HLA in healthy donors (dated by TCRdb to the late 2010s). For the study in its entirety: An earlier analysis of approximately 640 of the donors reported approximately 300 Gb of sequence data and about 100 million unique TCR beta sequences from 150 million to 200 million T cells. About 300 gigabases of sequencing data and roughly 81 million unique TCR sequences made up an early release that covered over 550 HLA-typed donors. Among the approximately 420 genotyped donors, around 79% belonged to the genetic ancestry cluster associated with self-reported Caucasian donors. The aim of the study was to test whether cataloging public T cell receptors could identify signatures of past pathogen exposure. Using immunosequencing, the study profiled T cell repertoires from about 610 subjects and related those repertoires to cytomegalovirus serostatus. Besides the first cohort of roughly 700 subjects, a separate validation cohort made up of roughly 130 different subjects was used. High-throughput TCR immunosequencing, statistical association of individual TCRs with disease status, and machine learning were combined to predict cytomegalovirus infection status. To study patterns of TCR occurrence, a later analysis re-analyzed previously published TCR beta repertoires from around 660 donors and added high-resolution HLA genotyping. In the later analysis, no new phenotypic data were used to find candidate immune exposures; instead, reliance was placed on TCR beta sequences and their occurrence across donors. An earlier analysis of 500 to 750 of the donors applied high-throughput TCR beta sequencing to assess whether each TCR beta V gene segment acted as functional or pseudogenic. Alongside the repertoire data, information on donor age, sex, ethnicity and CMV serostatus was compiled. Genome-wide SNP genotypes for about 55% of the roughly 670 donors were used in a later genetic analysis, which treated that subset as a discovery cohort. Every repertoire in the discovery cohort had been generated on one and the same sequencing platform. Both class I and class II loci were covered by HLA typing, at four-digit resolution. Typing coverage differed by locus: A, B, C, DRB1 and DQB1 were typed in about 620-630 donors, DQA1 in approximately 520, DPA1 in approximately 610, and DPB1 in 472. Four or five DR-DQ haplotypes were handled as single units for association and clustering, since linkage in the cohort was strong. Among some 400 genotyped donors of the cohort, an average of roughly 230,000 unique TCR beta nucleotide sequences was sequenced per donor, of which about 20% were non-productive. Overall results and qualifications from the work: Roughly uniform sequencing depth across donors was assumed in presence/absence analyses, although this assumption may not hold. Because counts were too low, about 15 rarely observed V segments, including chromosome 9 orphons, were left out of the earlier analysis of 587 of the donors. Across donors, most TCR sequences were observed very rarely, whereas some public TCRs were present in many individuals. HLA typing was unavailable for some donors at each locus, so association tests used only the typed subset. According to the authors, the approach could potentially be generalized to other disease states and immunological phenotypes. The classifier was reported to diagnose cytomegalovirus status with high specificity and sensitivity in both the original cohort and the validation cohort. The study listed 164 TCR beta chains as associated with cytomegalovirus. CMV serostatus was the only immune exposure information available for the cohort. V-gene and J-gene trimming of TCR beta chains was associated with a missense DCLRE1C variant in a later genetic analysis, and the association was replicated in an independent cohort. Correlated functional status among segregating V segments might be attributable to linkage disequilibrium, but an unknown experimental factor could not be ruled out. In a later analysis, HLA-associated TCR beta chains showed more clonal expansion and lower generation probabilities than non-associated chains that were equally common. Because the 87-base-pair reads could not distinguish some IMGT-functional V segments, including TRBV6-2 and TRBV6-3, those segments were excluded. This cohort had only TCR beta chains sequenced, and the lack of alpha or paired-chain data limited which features could be detected. Compared with the 666-donor mean, donors in an Asian-associated ancestry cluster had fewer N-insertions in productive TCRs, according to a later genetic analysis. Several of the top co-occurrence clusters appeared to be linked to parvovirus B19, influenza, CMV and Epstein-Barr virus, according to a later analysis. A further reported finding was that TCR beta sequences accurately predicted the HLA-A and HLA-B alleles for most subjects in the first cohort. In a later analysis, most CMV-associated TCR beta chains were found to appear HLA-restricted, with HLA associations seemingly driven largely by CMV exposure. In an earlier analysis of around 500 of the donors, most TCR beta V segments appeared in productive rearrangements about 90% or about 30% of the time, broadly matching IMGT annotations. In a later analysis, the rate of TCR association differed among HLA loci, with DRB1 alleles having the most associated TCRs and HLA-C alleles having the fewest. Strong co-occurrence of HLA alleles, especially DR and DQ, made assigning TCR associations to individual alleles difficult. A cluster of highly shared sequence variants was judged likely to represent a technical artifact of the sequencing pipeline. A few of the identified cytomegalovirus-associated TCR beta chains were confirmed in vitro to be specific for cytomegalovirus antigens. At a false discovery rate of 0.05, a later analysis linked under 20,000 TCR beta sequences to specific HLA alleles.

About this clone itself: The specificity of this receptor is unknown. No per-base quality is available; no much larger clone lies one base away.

CDR1 and CDR2, per the germline V gene (reference sequence), are SGHNT and YYREEE. The CDR3 runs 14 amino acids, cysteine and phenylalanine included. Just CDR3 DNA is preserved here, 42 bases in frame from base 1. V and J lose 0 bases and 4 bases, and a span of 11 bases separates them. In total, fewer than 750 healthy bone marrow donors made up the cohort. All cohort members were sampled while nominally healthy, although unrecorded immune exposures were likely present. The donor tested CMV seropositive, placing the donor among the 250 to 350 seropositive members of the cohort. Each donor provided a peripheral blood sample, and peripheral blood mononuclear cells were used for TCR beta sequencing. The Qiagen DNeasy Blood Extraction Kit was used to extract genomic DNA from the blood cell samples. Libraries were constructed by the immunoSEQ multiplex PCR assay. For the multiplex PCR, a mixture combining 60 forward primers for TCR Vbeta segments and 13 reverse primers for TCR Jbeta segments was used. The CDR3 region of rearranged TCR beta genes was amplified from genomic DNA by a multiplex PCR assay. The amplified TCR beta libraries were sequenced on the Illumina HiSeq System as 87-base-pair reads. The study's processing was this. A later analysis tallied around 80 million unique TCR beta chains across the 550 to 850 repertoires, and approximately 11 million of those chains were shared by two or more donors. Raw reads were error-corrected and collapsed into unique sequences with a nearest-neighbor algorithm that merged closely related sequences to remove PCR and sequencing errors. Alignment of CDR3 sequences to IMGT reference sequences was used to assign V, D and J gene segments. For a sequence to be retained, at least a six-nucleotide match to both a V gene segment and a J gene segment was required. A rearrangement was called productive if the CDR3 had no stop codons and remained in frame with V and J, and every other rearrangement was called non-productive. Following IMGT convention, CDR3 was defined as the stretch from the second conserved V-encoded cysteine up to the conserved J-encoded phenylalanine. The earlier analysis of fewer than 700 of the donors excluded sequences that lacked an unambiguous match to a single V gene segment. In an earlier analysis of approximately 500 of the donors, a V segment was called functional when productive rearrangements were above 56.7%, and segregating when the standard deviation between donors exceeded 5%. A statistical classification framework was developed to diagnose cytomegalovirus status using the catalog of TCR beta chain sequences. A later analysis assigned V and J genes by comparing TCR nucleotide sequences with IMGT/GENE-DB human TR gene sequences. In a later analysis, CDR3 sequences and most-parsimonious VDJ recombination scenarios were assigned using the TCRdist pipeline. In a later analysis, each TCR beta chain was defined by its CDR3 amino acid sequence together with its V-gene family, and reads without a unique V-gene family were excluded. A later analysis removed several hundred highly shared, low-generation-probability nucleotide sequences to deal with suspected cross-contamination and a sequencing artifact. A later analysis calculated a clonal expansion index for each public chain from normalized within-repertoire ranks of inferred template counts. In a later analysis, generation probabilities were computed with a VDJ recombination model fitted to out-of-frame rearrangements, and the resulting probabilities were checked against IGoR. Hypergeometric tests were used in a later analysis to score TCR-TCR, TCR-HLA and TCR-CMV co-occurrence, with a repertoire-size bias correction applied to the TCR pairs. To estimate false discovery rates, a later analysis permuted the HLA or CMV assignments 20 times. In a later analysis, co-occurring TCRs were grouped using DBSCAN, with TCRdist sequence similarity added in when clustering inside HLA-allele-positive subsets. For co-occurrence clustering, repertoires with fewer than 30,000 or more than 120,000 public chains were excluded, along with a handful of repertoires with anomalous nucleotide sharing. TCRdb took over this immuneACCESS table, retaining in-frame rearrangements with V and J assigned. Such tables are incomplete; in checked studies, under half of the missing clones stem from an unresolved V gene, and the remainder is unexplained. V, J and clone size are those of that table, while D and trimming were read from the DNA. The sample data list about 92,000 clones, and around 74% of these were observed just once. The ten largest make up approximately 7.4% of the sample.

The V and J segments used are TRBV5-4 and TRBJ2-7; tentative D gene TRBD2, with 6 bases matching. This clonotype was sampled from a man over 45 in good health and CMV-seropositive. Sequenced: PBMCs. The encoded CDR3 is CASSLEEGRYEQYF. The DNA sequence is TGTGCCAGCAGCTTGGAGGAGGGGAGGTACGAGCAGTACTTC.